The present T cell receptor (beta chain) was sequenced within a study of T cell repertoires in cytomegalovirus infection. About the research overall: Used in the study were CMV epitopes, some recently identified and HLA-C-restricted, others well-studied and HLA-B-restricted. Both CMV infection and a matching HLA type were indicated by public TCR beta signatures.

The CDR3 loop spans 14 amino acids. V was cut by 3 bases and J by 4 bases, with 12 bases left in between. Germline V gives CDR1 SEHNR, CDR2 FQNEAQ (reference sequence). TCRdb fed the reads into MiXCR, producing one record per CDR3 protein. This table holds fewer than 850,000 distinct CDR3 sequences, 25% to 35% found once. This clonotype was seen repeatedly, ten times or more. What it recognizes is unknown. The receptor was derived from a human donor in good health (CMV status not recorded). Some clones in this sample may be carry-over from other donors' samples. The sequenced sample was cultured CD8+ T cells from PBMCs, obtained from culture after CMV antigen stimulation. V and J are TRBV7-9 and TRBJ1-1, with D unclear. The CDR3 reads CASSFQIAGTEAFF. DNA for the CDR3: TGTGCCAGCAGCTTTCAAATTGCTGGCACTGAAGCTTTCTTT.